The 16 T cell receptor beta chains reported below all come from one sample, sequenced in a study of T-cell memory formation after mild COVID-19. TCRdb passed the 5' RACE reads through MiXCR, listing each CDR3 protein once. The table shows about 560,000 distinct CDR3 sequences, with roughly 20% occurring only once. Sequenced: PBMCs or a T cell subset sorted from them (not recorded which). These receptors were taken from an adult woman who had mild COVID-19 (a few samples of this study predate the infection). Cell type and time point are not known.

There are a few counts of this clonotype. The V and J genes are TRBV10-3 and TRBJ1-3; D uncertain. Trimming took off 2 bases at V and 1 base at J, with 12 bases between the two ends. Germline-derived CDR1 and CDR2 are ENHRY and SYGVKD. The CDR3 runs 16 residues. CDR3 loop: CAISEGTPASGNTIYF. The DNA for the CDR3 is TGTGCCATCAGTGAGGGAACCCCGGCGTCTGGAAACACCATATATTTT.

This clonotype was recorded a few times. This chain links TRBV20-1 with TRBJ2-2, with 12 bases matching TRBD2. There are 19 residues in the CDR3. CDR1 is DFQATT and CDR2 is SNEGSKA in the germline V gene (reference sequence). With V trimmed by 0 bases and J by 2 bases, 10 bases remained unmatched. CDR3 DNA: TGCAGTGCTAGAGACGCAACCGGGACTAGCGGGTTCAACACCGGGGAGCTGTTTTTT. Protein: CSARDATGTSGFNTGELFF.

The chain combines TRBV14 with TRBJ1-1; D is unresolved. The CDR3 is made up of 11 amino acids. Germline assignment: CDR1 SGHDN and CDR2 FVKESK. The germline V and J ends were trimmed by 3 bases and 6 bases, with 5 bases remaining between them. The CDR3 protein is CASSHAAEAFF. As DNA, the CDR3 is TGTGCCAGCAGCCACGCTGCTGAAGCTTTCTTT.

In this sample, this clonotype turned up a few times. This chain uses TRBV6-5 with TRBJ2-4; a weak D match, TRBD2 (7 bases). V was clipped by 2 bases and J by 8 bases, with 16 bases between them. The CDR3 runs to 15 residues. Germline assignment: CDR1 MNHEY and CDR2 SVGAGI. The CDR3 reads CASSYGGARSDIQYF. CDR3 in DNA: TGTGCCAGCAGTTACGGGGGGGCTAGGAGTGACATTCAGTACTTC.

This CDR3 reads CASSLAVGGQKISNTIYF. In DNA form, the CDR3 reads TGTGCCAGCAGCTTAGCTGTAGGGGGACAGAAAATTTCAAACACCATATATTTT. The chain joins TRBV7-6 to TRBJ1-3; TRBD1 matches 7 bases. The CDR3 has 18 amino acids. Germline-derived CDR1 and CDR2 are SGHVS and FNYEAQ. V shed 0 bases, J shed 6 bases, and the junction held 14 bases outside the gene matches. Based on the CDR3 plus reference TRBV7-6 and TRBJ1-3, the full variable domain is GAGVSQSPRYKVTKRGQDVALRCDPISGHVSLYWYRQALGQGPEFLTYFNYEAQQDKSGLPNDRFSAERPEGSISTLTIQRTEQRDSAMYRCASSLAVGGQKISNTIYFGEGSWLTVV.

V usage is TRBV5-1 and J usage is TRBJ2-3, with unresolved D. The length of the CDR3 is 16 residues. The V end was cut by 4 bases, the J end by 2 bases, with 17 bases between. Germline values: CDR1 SGHRS, CDR2 YFSETQ. CDR3 in amino acids: CASSALDVTYTDTQYF. The DNA of the CDR3 is TGCGCCAGCAGCGCGTTAGACGTAACTTACACAGATACGCAGTATTTT.

The sample holds a few counts of this clonotype. The final CDR3 position lacks the conserved phenylalanine or tryptophan, pointing to a likely read error. No DNA is shown, since the ends of the CDR3 on it are uncertain; the CDR3 is the one TCRdb lists. The rearrangement uses TRBV12-3 or TRBV12-4 and TRBJ2-4; the D call TRBD1 from the table was never checked on the DNA. The CDR3 is 13 amino acids long, termini counted. The CDR3 loop reads CASRHSTGGELMI.

The V gene is TRBV30, the J gene TRBJ1-1; D is undetermined. The length of the CDR3 is 13 residues. CDR1 is GTSNPN, CDR2 SVGIG, per germline (reference sequence). Trimming removed 4 bases at V and 1 base at J, with 10 bases between. The CDR3 is CAWNLLWNTEAFF. The CDR3 DNA sequence: TGTGCCTGGAATCTTTTATGGAACACTGAAGCTTTCTTT.

The V call is TRBV28, the J call TRBJ2-7, with TRBD1 identical over 9 bases. This CDR3 contains 16 residues. J was trimmed by 2 bases and V by 2 bases; bases with no gene match: 7. Germline CDR1 is MDHEN and CDR2 is SYDVKM. CDR3 loop: CASSLGSGTGTYEQYF. For the CDR3, the DNA is TGTGCCAGCAGTTTAGGTTCGGGGACAGGGACCTACGAGCAGTACTTC.

This chain uses TRBV6-2 or TRBV6-3 with TRBJ2-5, with TRBD2 as a possible D gene (5 bases). Germline CDR1 reads MNHEY; CDR2 reads SVGEGT. This CDR3 is 15 amino acids long. Trimming took 7 bases from V and 7 from J, leaving 22 bases between them. The CDR3 coding sequence is TGTGCCAGCACTCACCGGGGAAAAGATTTCGGGACCCAGTACTTC. Translated: CASTHRGKDFGTQYF.

This clonotype was observed a handful of times. The chain has TRBV18 and TRBJ1-1; D is possibly TRBD1 (6 bases). The CDR3 totals 15 residues. Trimming shortened V by 4 bases and J by 8 bases, and 20 bases separated the two germline ends. Per the germline V gene, CDR1 is KGHSH and CDR2 is LQKENI. The CDR3 region is CASSLSGTNNLEAFF. CDR3 sequence (DNA): TGTGCCAGCTCACTATCCGGGACAAACAACCTAGAAGCTTTCTTT.

V is TRBV11-2 and J is TRBJ1-6; no clear D. In germline, CDR1 is SGHAT, CDR2 FQNNGV. This CDR3 spans 15 amino acids. Trimming shortened V by 4 bases and J by 10 bases, and 17 bases separated the two germline ends. CDR3: CASSSRTDLWSPLHF. The CDR3 DNA sequence: TGTGCCAGCAGCTCCCGGACGGACCTTTGGTCACCCCTCCACTTT.

This clonotype came up a few times. The chain links TRBV5-1 to TRBJ2-1; D is possibly TRBD2 (5 bases). V was shortened by 2 bases and J by 6 bases, with 15 bases between the two germline ends. From germline, CDR1 is SGHRS and CDR2 YFSETQ. The length of the CDR3 is 15 residues. Here the CDR3 reads CASSLGPREGNEQFF. CDR3 coding DNA: TGCGCCAGCAGCTTAGGACCCCGAGAGGGCAATGAGCAGTTCTTC.

CDR3 in amino acids: CASFRGGEDGYTF. The DNA for the CDR3 is TGTGCCTCATTTAGGGGGGGCGAGGATGGCTACACCTTC. J is TRBJ1-2 and V is TRBV30; TRBD1 is a possible D gene (6 bases). The CDR3 length is 13 residues. V was trimmed by 7 bases and J by 6 bases, leaving 18 bases between them. CDR1 GTSNPN and CDR2 SVGIG come from the germline V gene (reference sequence).

This clonotype occurred many times. V gene TRBV5-1 combines with J gene TRBJ2-7, with D possibly TRBD1 on 6 matching bases. V was cut by 4 bases and J by 4 bases, with 9 bases left in between. Germline CDR1 SGHRS, CDR2 YFSETQ. The CDR3 runs 12 residues. DNA for the CDR3: TGCGCCAGCAGCAGGGGGAATTACGAGCAGTACTTC. As protein: CASSRGNYEQYF.

The V call is TRBV20-1, the J call TRBJ2-1, with 9 nucleotides matching TRBD1. The CDR3 is made up of 15 amino acids. V lost 0 bases to trimming and J lost 4 bases; unmatched junction nucleotides: 4. Germline CDR1 DFQATT, CDR2 SNEGSKA (reference sequence). The CDR3 reads CSARERQGGYNEQFF. CDR3 coding DNA: TGCAGTGCTAGAGAACGACAGGGGGGTTACAATGAGCAGTTCTTC.